This is a list of T cell receptor beta chains from one sample in a study of T cells in Graves' hyperthyroidism and ophthalmopathy. In TCRdb, the multiplex PCR reads were re-called with MiXCR into one record per CDR3 protein. The profile shows nearly 600,000 distinct CDR3 sequences, 14% of them singletons. Input material: blood. The origin of the receptors is a woman aged 30 to 39 with Graves' hyperthyroidism that later progressed to Graves' ophthalmopathy. CDR3s leave out the opening cysteine and the closing phenylalanine or tryptophan. Fields, in order: clone size, V gene, CDR3 protein. Size tells how often a clone was seen (once, few, many) or the class of an expanded clone, and some rows leave it out.

>few|TRBV5-8
ASTQGARTGELF
>-|TRBV27
ASGLAGGRQPQH
>few|TRBV12-3/TRBV12-4
ASSNAPGLIGYT
>many|TRBV11-2
ASSLDVGWDQPQH
>-|TRBV6-1
ASQSGQTRNEQF
>-|TRBV28
ASSRTWSYGYT
>few|TRBV20-1
SARESGAQY
>-|TRBV28
ASLQLGVGANVLT
>-|TRBV6-1
ASSLGASYGYT
>few|TRBV6-6
ASSYGWEADDTQY
>many|TRBV28
ASTTRATVSYEQY
>-|TRBV20-1
SARPPGQGLSPLH
>-|TRBV4-1
ASSQGDRRHDVYGYT
>many|TRBV7-3
ASGWGDYRNEQF
>many|TRBV7-9
ASSPPTSGTNNEQF
>many|TRBV12-3/TRBV12-4
ASRFLANTGELF
>many|TRBV30
AWSDRVPDTQY
>-|TRBV4-1
ASGSGQGESPLH
>many|TRBV28
ASSLPLNQPQH
>many|TRBV2
ASSGLAGLADEQF
>-|TRBV28
ASSFLWRGLGTEAF
>many|TRBV6-1
ASRPNRDQETQY
>-|TRBV12-5
ASGLSGAAWGYT
>many|TRBV2
ASTGVYSNQPQH
>-|TRBV11-3
ASSPPPRDAGGNQPQH
>many|TRBV7-9
ASSFQGAYEQY
>many|TRBV7-2
ASSLVGGDTQY
>few|TRBV6-2/TRBV6-3
ASSQGGAKYEQY